This T cell receptor beta chain was obtained from a study of T cells after yellow fever vaccination. Study-wide points: There was a possibility that FACS-sorted repertoires contained abundant clonotypes contaminating from the bulk population.

Germline lookup yields CDR1 SGDLS and CDR2 YYNGEE. The CDR3 has 15 amino acids. V lost 4 bases, J lost 8 bases, and 11 bases stayed unmatched. Conversion of TCR transcripts into cDNA relied on 5'RACE template switching, which added a universal primer site and UMIs. One entry per CDR3 protein, called by TCRdb with MiXCR from the 5' RACE reads. The table lists around 550,000 distinct CDR3 sequences, 15% to 20% of them singletons. This clonotype was seen more than once but under ten times. Its antigen is still unknown. The chain employs TRBV9 and TRBJ2-2; 7 nucleotides line up with TRBD1. This receptor was taken from a man aged 25-40 years who received the YFV17D yellow fever vaccine. Here the sequenced sample was PBMCs, taken 15 days after the yellow fever booster vaccination. The CDR3 spells CASSLGQAVRGELFF. In DNA form, the CDR3 reads TGTGCCAGCAGCCTCGGACAGGCAGTGAGAGGGGAGCTGTTTTTT.